The clone carrying this T cell receptor (beta chain) was seen just once. Its specificity is not known. The data derive from a study of siplizumab effects on memory and regulatory T cells. Study-wide points: Researchers could map only a minor fraction of alloreactive clones to unstimulated subsets.

Assays captured approximately 10^5 TCR templates per sample. Data came from immunoSEQ multiplex PCR; TCRdb stores just in-frame clones and leaves some out. The profile shows 110,000 or so clones, about 93% of them singletons. The TCR comes from a human donor in good health. The sample was CD4+ T cells sorted from blood.

CDR3 nucleotide sequence: TGTGCCAGTAGAGGACGCGGCACAGATACGCAGTATTTT. It codes for CASRGRGTDTQYF. This sequence joins TRBV19 and TRBJ2-3; D is uncertain. CDR1 and CDR2 from the germline V gene are LNHDA and SQIVND (reference sequence). The CDR3 is 13 amino acids. Trimming took 6 bases from V and 1 from J, leaving 8 bases between them.